The following is a TCR beta chain sequence with its context. This entry is derived from a study of T cells expressing NK-cell markers. From its re-call of the 5' RACE reads, TCRdb lists each CDR3 protein once, without DNA. This table lists approximately 150,000 distinct CDR3 sequences. Germline V CDR1 and CDR2: DFQATT, SNEGSKA (reference sequence). The CDR3 runs 15 residues. The clonotype originates from a woman between 18 and 75 years old in good health. V usage is TRBV20-1 and J usage is TRBJ2-2; lacking DNA, the TRBD1 call made by TCRdb goes unchecked. The sample comprised blood T cells: a sorted CD56 or NKG2C T cell subset, CD4+ or CD8+ T cells, or bulk PBMC T cells (not recorded which). CDR3 loop: CSARRTGTNTGELFF.